This T cell receptor (beta chain) comes out of a study of cytomegalovirus exposure and HLA in healthy donors. Study findings and constraints: Most TCR sequences proved rare, with some public TCRs found in many donors. An analysis that came later showed most CMV-associated TCR beta chains appearing HLA-restricted.

It was with 60 Vbeta and 13 Jbeta primers that the PCR ran. TCRdb's copy holds only in-frame clones and misses some; the assay was immunoSEQ multiplex PCR. The table includes 100,000 to 120,000 clones, 70% to 85% detected once. Nominal health characterized the donors when sampled, though unrecorded immune exposures were likely. The CDR3 sequence is 16 residues long. With regard to this clone: Its antigen is currently unknown.

The origin of this receptor is a man aged 25 to 40 in good health and CMV-seropositive. What was sequenced was PBMCs. The gene calls are TRBV21-1 and TRBJ2-7; TRBD2, the D gene given by the table, was not confirmed from the DNA. TRBV21-1 is annotated as a pseudogene. CDR3 DNA: TGTGCCAGCAGCGAGCTCACTAGCGGGGGCTCCTACGAGCAGTACTTC. Protein product: CASSELTSGGSYEQYF.